This paragraph covers one T cell receptor (beta chain) sequence. Which antigen it targets is not known. No quality values exist for individual bases; no much larger clone is one base distant. At one collaborating source in Seattle, patients were enrolled during active infection and were followed longitudinally through the course of disease. Whole blood was collected in K2EDTA tubes by collaborating institutions according to the institutions' own protocols. For TCRbeta analysis, collaborator samples were shipped as frozen whole blood, as isolated PBMCs, or as DNA extracted from either sample type. This sample was taken from a study of blood T cell repertoires in COVID-19 (dated by TCRdb to the early 2020s). About the study as a whole: The collaborator samples originated in the United States, Italy and Spain and spanned the acute and convalescent phases of COVID-19. The prospective study material was composed of cDNA or gDNA derived from T cells, B-cell-depleted T cells, or PBMCs. The dataset comprised deeply sampled blood TCRbeta repertoires from subjects exposed to, actively infected with, or recovered from COVID-19. A freely available public database, intended as a resource for researchers studying the immune response to SARS-CoV-2, is where the repertoires were released. Samples were obtained from the ongoing ImmuneRACE study (first 160 participants) and from some 1,200 subjects provided by 6 global collaborators. A de-identified subject ID, COVID-19 status, age in years and sex were almost always included in the sample metadata. Where available, HLA class I and class II types were taken from metadata supplied by the sample provider and were not determined by assay-based typing. Overall study results and their limits: Clinical and demographic metadata were provided uncurated, with the amount varying by source and participant.

TCRbeta CDR3 regions were amplified from genomic DNA using the immunoSEQ Assay, a bias-controlled multiplex PCR. Per the original workflow: Nucleated cell counts per sample were estimated from amplification of reference gene primers within the assay. To quantify the absolute abundance of each unique TCRbeta CDR3 rearrangement, sequence reads were collapsed and filtered. Productive Simpson clonality was computed per sample as the square root of Simpson's diversity index over productive rearrangements. TCRdb carries this immuneACCESS record with in-frame sequences only. Its versions omit some clonotypes, under half of them owing to an unresolved V gene in the studies checked, with the rest unexplained. V, J and clone size are taken as reported in that table, and D and trimming were inferred from the DNA itself. In all, the sample holds a few hundred thousand clones, and around 90% of those were seen once. The ten largest make up approximately 0.98% of the sample.

V and J lose 3 bases and 3 bases, and a span of 6 bases separates them. As encoded in the germline V gene, CDR1 is MNHNS while CDR2 is SASEGT. CDR3 length: 13 amino acids, cysteine to phenylalanine. Only the CDR3 portion is preserved as DNA: 39 bases, with reading frame beginning at the first base. The specimen was peripheral blood. The clonotype comes from a woman aged 40 to 55 with COVID-19, enrolled during active disease. The rearrangement joined TRBV6-1 to TRBJ1-3; TRBD1 could be the D gene, as 5 bases match. The nucleotide sequence reads as follows: TGTGCCAGCAGTGACGGGGGTGGAAACACCATATATTTT. Its protein product is CASSDGGGNTIYF.